These T cell receptor beta chains were read from a single sample in a study of blood T cell repertoires in COVID-19. Repertoires were generated with immunoSEQ multiplex PCR, while TCRdb's copy carries only in-frame clones and drops some. The data show about 150,000 clones, more than 85% seen once. The sample taken for sequencing was peripheral blood. These receptors came from a man aged 55 to 69 with active or convalescent COVID-19. CDR3s include the opening cysteine and the closing phenylalanine or tryptophan. D genes are given only for firm matches. Some rows have no size entry. The others give once, few or many, or a class for an expanded clone.

V: TRBV6-5
size: .
J: TRBJ1-1
D: .
CDR3: CASSYSRGTEAFF
DNA: TGTGCCAGCAGTTACTCTCGCGGCACTGAAGCTTTCTTT

V: TRBV28
size: .
J: TRBJ2-7
D: .
CDR3: CASSLGITGGYF
DNA: TGTGCCAGCAGTTTAGGCATCACCGGAGGATACTTC

V: TRBV7-8
size: .
J: TRBJ2-1
D: .
CDR3: CASSLGRGSYNEQFF
DNA: TGTGCCAGCAGCTTAGGCAGGGGCTCATACAATGAGCAGTTCTTC

V: TRBV6-5
size: few
J: TRBJ1-2
D: TRBD1
CDR3: CASRSPGQTVYGYTF
DNA: TGTGCCAGCAGATCCCCGGGACAGACAGTCTATGGCTACACCTTC

V: TRBV30
size: once
J: TRBJ1-2
D: .
CDR3: CASQGQGNYGYTF
DNA: TGTGCCTCGCAGGGGCAGGGGAACTATGGCTACACCTTC

V: TRBV15
size: .
J: TRBJ2-2
D: .
CDR3: CATSRGGSSTGELFF
DNA: TGTGCCACCAGCAGAGGGGGCTCGTCTACCGGGGAGCTGTTTTTT

V: TRBV3-1/TRBV3-2
size: .
J: TRBJ1-5
D: .
CDR3: CASSQDRQSPQHF
DNA: TGTGCCAGCAGCCAAGATCGACAGTCGCCCCAGCATTTT

V: TRBV30
size: .
J: TRBJ1-3
D: .
CDR3: CAWSITYGNTIYF
DNA: TGTGCCTGGAGTATAACATATGGAAACACCATATATTTT

V: TRBV15
size: .
J: TRBJ1-5
D: .
CDR3: CATSPPGGRNQPQHF
DNA: TGTGCCACCAGCCCTCCGGGTGGGAGGAATCAGCCCCAGCATTTT

V: TRBV7-2
size: few
J: TRBJ2-1
D: TRBD2
CDR3: CASSFNPSGNEQFF
DNA: TGTGCCAGCAGCTTTAATCCTAGCGGGAATGAGCAGTTCTTC

V: TRBV5-1
size: .
J: TRBJ1-1
D: TRBD1
CDR3: CASSIPGQGNTEAFF
DNA: TGCGCCAGCAGCATTCCGGGACAGGGGAACACTGAAGCTTTCTTT

V: TRBV14
size: .
J: TRBJ2-7
D: TRBD2
CDR3: CASSQVLAGLYEQYF
DNA: TGTGCCAGCAGCCAAGTACTAGCGGGACTATACGAGCAGTACTTC

V: TRBV20-1
size: .
J: TRBJ1-4
D: .
CDR3: CSASLRFNEKLFF
DNA: TGCAGTGCTAGTTTACGGTTTAATGAAAAACTGTTTTTT

V: TRBV11-3
size: .
J: TRBJ2-3
D: TRBD2
CDR3: CASSLGLAGGGDTQYF
DNA: TGTGCCAGCAGCTTGGGACTAGCGGGGGGAGGAGATACGCAGTATTTT

V: TRBV23-1
size: .
J: TRBJ1-1
D: .
CDR3: CASSQAGQTEAFF
DNA: TGCGCCAGCAGTCAAGCAGGGCAGACTGAAGCTTTCTTT

V: TRBV19
size: .
J: TRBJ1-5
D: .
CDR3: CASKRERAGNQPQHF
DNA: TGTGCCAGTAAACGGGAAAGGGCGGGCAATCAGCCCCAGCATTTT

V: TRBV3-1/TRBV3-2
size: .
J: TRBJ2-1
D: TRBD1
CDR3: CASSRRQGYQFF
DNA: TGTGCCAGCAGCCGACGACAGGGATATCAGTTCTTC

V: TRBV28
size: .
J: TRBJ1-4
D: .
CDR3: CASSLGGRDEKLFF
DNA: TGTGCCAGCAGTTTAGGGGGGAGGGATGAAAAACTGTTTTTT

V: TRBV9
size: once
J: TRBJ2-1
D: TRBD2
CDR3: CASSLRTSGVNEQFF
DNA: TGTGCCAGCAGCCTAAGGACTAGCGGGGTCAATGAGCAGTTCTTC

V: TRBV5-1
size: .
J: TRBJ2-3
D: .
CDR3: CASSLERARTDTQYF
DNA: TGCGCCAGCAGCTTGGAAAGAGCCCGCACAGATACGCAGTATTTT

V: TRBV12-3/TRBV12-4
size: .
J: TRBJ2-3
D: .
CDR3: CASTLEYTQYF
DNA: TGTGCCAGCACCCTTGAGTATACGCAGTATTTT

V: TRBV7-8
size: .
J: TRBJ1-1
D: .
CDR3: CASSAQSGADTEAFF
DNA: TGTGCCAGCAGCGCCCAATCAGGGGCGGACACTGAAGCTTTCTTT

V: TRBV3-1/TRBV3-2
size: .
J: TRBJ1-4
D: .
CDR3: CASSQRDKGEKLFF
DNA: TGTGCCAGCAGCCAAAGGGACAAGGGTGAAAAACTGTTTTTT

V: TRBV4-2
size: .
J: TRBJ1-1
D: .
CDR3: CASSQVGGNTEAFF
DNA: TGTGCCAGCAGCCAAGTTGGAGGGAACACTGAAGCTTTCTTT

V: TRBV5-1
size: .
J: TRBJ1-4
D: TRBD1
CDR3: CASSRGTGRNEKLFF
DNA: TGCGCCAGCAGCCGCGGGACAGGGAGAAATGAAAAACTGTTTTTT

V: TRBV29-1
size: once
J: TRBJ2-5
D: TRBD2
CDR3: CSLRPRGETQYF
DNA: TGCAGCTTGAGACCGCGGGGGGAGACCCAGTACTTC

V: TRBV5-8
size: .
J: TRBJ2-5
D: .
CDR3: CASSYRRTGAEETQYF
DNA: TGTGCCAGCAGCTACCGAAGGACTGGCGCGGAAGAGACCCAGTACTTC

V: TRBV9
size: .
J: TRBJ1-3
D: TRBD1
CDR3: CASSVAIGQGAYSGNTIYF
DNA: TGTGCCAGCAGCGTGGCCATTGGTCAGGGGGCTTACTCTGGAAACACCATATATTTT

V: TRBV19
size: .
J: TRBJ1-2
D: .
CDR3: CASSVDRFRGYTF
DNA: TGTGCCAGTAGTGTCGACAGATTTCGGGGCTACACCTTC

V: TRBV5-4
size: .
J: TRBJ1-1
D: .
CDR3: CASSWGGALGAFF
DNA: TGTGCCAGCAGCTGGGGGGGGGCCCTCGGGGCTTTCTTT

V: TRBV28
size: .
J: TRBJ1-5
D: TRBD1
CDR3: CASRPPGQGNQPQHF
DNA: TGTGCCAGCAGACCCCCGGGACAGGGCAATCAGCCCCAGCATTTT

V: TRBV6-5
size: .
J: TRBJ2-7
D: .
CDR3: CASRLRGLSSYEQYF
DNA: TGTGCCAGCAGACTCAGGGGACTAAGCTCCTACGAGCAGTACTTC

V: TRBV7-2
size: .
J: TRBJ1-5
D: TRBD1
CDR3: CASSVFGTGGNQPQHF
DNA: TGTGCCAGCAGCGTATTCGGGACAGGGGGTAATCAGCCCCAGCATTTT

V: TRBV11-2
size: .
J: TRBJ2-3
D: TRBD2
CDR3: CASSSVVAGADTQYF
DNA: TGTGCCAGCAGCTCCGTGGTAGCGGGAGCCGATACGCAGTATTTT

V: TRBV30
size: .
J: TRBJ1-2
D: .
CDR3: CAWSRDYGYTF
DNA: TGTGCCTGGAGTCGAGACTATGGCTACACCTTC

V: TRBV16
size: .
J: TRBJ1-1
D: .
CDR3: CASSTRPGDTEAFF
DNA: TGTGCCAGCAGCACCCGTCCCGGGGACACTGAAGCTTTCTTT

V: TRBV4-3
size: .
J: TRBJ2-1
D: TRBD2
CDR3: CASSQDGGRDHNEQFF
DNA: TGCGCCAGCAGCCAAGATGGCGGGAGGGACCACAATGAGCAGTTCTTC

V: TRBV19
size: few
J: TRBJ1-1
D: .
CDR3: CASCRTTGTEAFF
DNA: TGTGCCAGTTGCCGGACCACGGGGACTGAAGCTTTCTTT

V: TRBV29-1
size: once
J: TRBJ2-7
D: TRBD1
CDR3: CSGGRDRPYEQYF
DNA: TGCAGCGGGGGCCGGGACAGGCCCTACGAGCAGTACTTC

V: TRBV4-3
size: .
J: TRBJ2-1
D: TRBD2
CDR3: CASSRNSGGRDEQFF
DNA: TGCGCCAGCAGCCGGAATAGCGGGGGGCGTGATGAGCAGTTCTTC

V: TRBV5-1
size: .
J: TRBJ2-2
D: .
CDR3: CASSLDSRRGGELFF
DNA: TGCGCCAGCAGCTTGGATTCCAGACGGGGCGGGGAGCTGTTTTTT

V: TRBV28
size: .
J: TRBJ1-6
D: .
CDR3: CASRPGILNSPLHF
DNA: TGTGCCAGCCGCCCCGGGATCCTTAATTCACCCCTCCACTTT

V: TRBV2
size: .
J: TRBJ1-4
D: .
CDR3: CASSEVGGLREKLFF
DNA: TGTGCCAGCAGTGAGGTGGGCGGGTTGCGCGAAAAACTGTTTTTT

V: TRBV11-2
size: .
J: TRBJ1-1
D: .
CDR3: CASSPRDTGTEAFF
DNA: TGTGCCAGCAGCCCCCGGGACACGGGCACTGAAGCTTTCTTT

V: TRBV10-3
size: .
J: TRBJ2-5
D: TRBD1
CDR3: CAISEVSGQGDVQETQYF
DNA: TGTGCCATCAGTGAAGTATCCGGGCAGGGGGATGTGCAAGAGACCCAGTACTTC

V: TRBV7-3
size: .
J: TRBJ2-7
D: TRBD1
CDR3: CASSLDRNSYEQYF
DNA: TGTGCCAGCAGCCTGGACAGGAATTCCTACGAGCAGTACTTC

V: TRBV3-1/TRBV3-2
size: .
J: TRBJ1-2
D: .
CDR3: CASSQFLGGSGGGYTF
DNA: TGTGCCAGCAGCCAATTCCTCGGCGGTTCCGGGGGTGGCTACACCTTC

V: TRBV6-4
size: .
J: TRBJ2-7
D: .
CDR3: CASTRVWEDHEQYF
DNA: TGTGCCAGCACCCGGGTCTGGGAGGACCACGAGCAGTACTTC

V: TRBV28
size: .
J: TRBJ2-2
D: .
CDR3: CASSSYGHQNTGELFF
DNA: TGTGCCAGCAGTTCATACGGACACCAGAACACCGGGGAGCTGTTTTTT

V: TRBV28
size: .
J: TRBJ1-2
D: TRBD1
CDR3: CASSLWGTGALANYGYTF
DNA: TGTGCCAGCAGTTTATGGGGGACAGGGGCCCTGGCTAACTATGGCTACACCTTC

V: TRBV9
size: .
J: TRBJ2-7
D: .
CDR3: CASSVVCTLSSYEQYF
DNA: TGTGCCAGCAGCGTAGTTTGTACCCTGAGCTCCTACGAGCAGTACTTC

V: TRBV7-8
size: .
J: TRBJ1-5
D: TRBD1
CDR3: CASSPLRGPQPQHF
DNA: TGTGCCAGCAGCCCTTTGAGGGGGCCTCAGCCCCAGCATTTT

V: TRBV10-3
size: .
J: TRBJ2-2
D: .
CDR3: CAIESGNTGELFF
DNA: TGTGCCATTGAGTCAGGCAACACCGGGGAGCTGTTTTTT

V: TRBV19
size: .
J: TRBJ2-3
D: TRBD2
CDR3: CASSISTSGAGTDTQYF
DNA: TGTGCCAGTAGCATATCGACTAGCGGGGCGGGGACAGATACGCAGTATTTT

V: TRBV24-1
size: .
J: TRBJ2-1
D: .
CDR3: CATSDLWTAGYNEQFF
DNA: TGTGCCACCAGTGATTTATGGACAGCAGGCTACAATGAGCAGTTCTTC

V: TRBV18
size: .
J: TRBJ1-2
D: TRBD1
CDR3: CASSPGQGPYLGGYTF
DNA: TGTGCCAGCTCACCGGGACAGGGACCCTACCTAGGAGGCTACACCTTC

V: TRBV7-2
size: .
J: TRBJ1-5
D: TRBD1
CDR3: CASSISRGQTQHF
DNA: TGTGCCAGCAGTATTAGCAGGGGGCAAACCCAGCATTTT